What follows are 9 T cell receptor beta chains derived from one specimen sequenced in a study of patients and donors after allogeneic stem cell transplantation. A single record per CDR3 protein comes from TCRdb applying MiXCR to the RT-PCR reads. Of approximately 160,000 distinct CDR3 sequences listed, about 29% were seen once; the top ten hold around 3.2%. The sequencing input was blood, either unsorted or a sorted T cell fraction (not recorded which). The receptor source for this set is a human donor who was either an allogeneic HSCT recipient or a stem cell or donor lymphocyte infusion donor (not recorded which). It is not recorded whose cells these are; they may come from a transplant donor.

The chain recombines TRBV4-3 with TRBJ2-3, with 9 positions matching TRBD2. Germline-derived CDR1 and CDR2 are LGHNA and YSLEER. Trimming cost V 2 bases and J 0 bases; bases outside gene matches: 6. This CDR3 region has 17 residues. CDR3 sequence reads: CASSQKGTSRSTDTQYF. The CDR3, as DNA: TGCGCCAGCAGCCAAAAAGGGACTAGCAGAAGCACAGATACGCAGTATTTT.

In this sample, this clonotype turned up a few times. V gene TRBV15 combines with J gene TRBJ1-1; 7 bases map to TRBD1. CDR1 is LNHNV and CDR2 is YYDKDF in the germline V gene (reference sequence). After removal of 3 bases from V and 1 base from J, the junction contained 2 bases not matched to a gene. The CDR3 is made up of 14 amino acids. The CDR3 DNA sequence: TGTGCCACCAGCAGGACAGGGCCGAACACTGAAGCTTTCTTT. Protein product: CATSRTGPNTEAFF.

This clonotype was recorded a few times. CDR3 loop: CASSLSGADQPQHF. CDR3 in DNA: TGCGCCAGCAGCTTGTCAGGGGCGGATCAGCCCCAGCATTTT. This sequence joins TRBV5-1 and TRBJ1-5; possible D gene TRBD1, 6 bases. The V gene lost 1 base and the J gene lost 5 bases, with 10 bases spanning the gap. The CDR3 totals 14 residues. Germline CDR1 SGHRS, CDR2 YFSETQ.

This chain uses TRBV2 with TRBJ1-5; D remains unclear. CDR3 length equals 14 residues. Trimming left V 7 bases short and J 2 bases short, with 12 bases between. CDR1 SNHLY and CDR2 FYNNEI come from the germline V gene. CDR3 protein: CASTIDGGNQPQHF. In DNA form, the CDR3 reads TGTGCCAGCACAATTGATGGGGGCAATCAGCCCCAGCATTTT.

The genes are TRBV4-2 and TRBJ2-7, with 9 bases lining up with TRBD1. After removal of 3 bases from V and 4 bases from J, the junction contained 7 bases not matched to a gene. CDR1 and CDR2 (germline): LGHNA, YNFKEQ. This CDR3 comprises 15 residues. The CDR3 sequence: CASSQLQGAAYEQYF. CDR3 DNA sequence: TGTGCCAGCAGCCAGCTACAGGGGGCGGCTTACGAGCAGTACTTC.

This clonotype occurred many times. This chain connects TRBV28 to TRBJ1-5; tentatively, D is TRBD1 (6 bases). V dropped 3 bases and J dropped 7 bases, with 16 bases sitting between them. The CDR3 has 15 residues. CDR1 is MDHEN and CDR2 is SYDVKM in the germline V gene. CDR3 sequence (DNA): TGTGCCAGCAGTTTGCCGGACAGCTGGGCCCAGCCCCAGCATTTT. Protein product: CASSLPDSWAQPQHF.

This clonotype was detected a few times. The chain is built from TRBV21-1 and TRBJ2-2; the listed D gene, TRBD1, was not tested against the DNA. TRBV21-1 is noted as a pseudogene. This CDR3 region has 15 residues. The DNA for the CDR3 is TGTGCCAGCAGCACAAGGACAGGGAGTCCCGGGGAGCTGTTTTTT. Its translation is CASSTRTGSPGELFF.

This clonotype was seen many times. This rearrangement joins TRBV5-1 to TRBJ1-2; 9 bases are a match to TRBD1. Per germline, CDR1 SGHRS and CDR2 YFSETQ. The CDR3 has 15 amino acids. Unmatched junction bases numbered 7, after V lost 4 bases and J lost 3 bases. The CDR3 DNA reads TGCGCCAGCAGCAACAACAGGGGGCCCTACTATGGCTACACCTTC. Translating it yields CASSNNRGPYYGYTF.

This clonotype was seen once. The chain recombines TRBV9 with TRBJ1-4; TRBD1 might be the D (5 bases). CDR3 size: 17 residues. From germline, CDR1 is SGDLS and CDR2 YYNGEE. The V gene lost 0 bases and the J gene lost 3 bases, with 15 bases spanning the gap. CDR3 sequence reads: CASSVEGRGEPNEKLFF. CDR3 coding DNA: TGTGCCAGCAGCGTAGAAGGAAGGGGAGAGCCTAATGAAAAACTGTTTTTT.